A selection of T cell receptor beta chains follows, all from one sample in a study of T cell responses to AZD1222 COVID-19 vaccine. The repertoire was sequenced with immunoSEQ multiplex PCR; TCRdb's copy has only in-frame clones and lacks some. The sample has about 92,000 clones; over 80% are singletons. This material consisted of peripheral blood, taken on day 0 of AZD1222 vaccination. These TCRs come from an adult in good health. Each CDR3 is given with its conserved first and last residue.

V	J	CDR3
TRBV12-3/TRBV12-4	TRBJ1-5	CASSLDPGQPQHF
TRBV6-2/TRBV6-3	TRBJ1-6	CASSSNRGNSPLHF
TRBV1	TRBJ2-4	CTSSRAKNIQYF
TRBV5-1	TRBJ2-7	CASRPGTSYEQYF
TRBV6-5	TRBJ1-6	CASSYSGITRRTPLHF
TRBV27	TRBJ1-1	CASSPSDSTMNTEAFF
TRBV7-3	TRBJ1-1	CASSPGSSALSTEAFF
TRBV3-1/TRBV3-2	TRBJ1-2	CASSREARALGGYTF
TRBV12-3/TRBV12-4	TRBJ1-5	CASSLARDQPQHF
TRBV5-3	TRBJ1-4	CARSLGAATNEKLFF
TRBV7-3	TRBJ1-1	CASSSSAGMNTEAFF
TRBV4-3	TRBJ1-1	CASSPDTGGTEAFF
TRBV7-3	TRBJ1-3	CASSLDSGNTIYF
TRBV19	TRBJ2-6	CASSATGGTGANVLTF
TRBV5-6	TRBJ2-1	CASSLEGEQFF
TRBV6-5	TRBJ1-1	CASSRTEASTEAFF
TRBV5-4	TRBJ2-4	CASRDTQGSENIQYF
TRBV30	TRBJ2-2	CAWSVGVAGELFF
TRBV28	TRBJ2-7	CASTQQRGSSYEQYF
TRBV9	TRBJ2-7	CASSSGSGDRTSYEQYF
TRBV3-1/TRBV3-2	TRBJ2-7	CASSPSLATAYEQYF
TRBV6-5	TRBJ2-3	CASSPYSTDTQYF
TRBV6-2/TRBV6-3	TRBJ2-7	CASSRSSPGQSAYEQYF
TRBV10-3	TRBJ2-7	CAISEPREQYF
TRBV27	TRBJ2-7	CASSGEGPEQYF
TRBV6-2/TRBV6-3	TRBJ2-5	CASTPARLRGETQYF
TRBV19	TRBJ1-2	CASSIEGGINYGYTF
TRBV6-1	TRBJ1-1	CASSEGRRLGEAFF
TRBV7-9	TRBJ1-3	CASNGGVVRSGNTIYF
TRBV6-2/TRBV6-3	TRBJ2-7	CASSPRLAGGARNEQYF
TRBV7-3	TRBJ1-1	CASSQRGGKGIWAFF
TRBV28	TRBJ1-1	CASSPRAEAFF
TRBV27	TRBJ1-1	CASSLSEDWTEAFF
TRBV5-1	TRBJ1-6	CASSLQNNSPLHF
TRBV6-5	TRBJ2-1	CASRRAGTVHNEQFF
TRBV4-3	TRBJ2-7	CASSQDSGTRGEQYF
TRBV19	TRBJ1-5	CASSADPGQAIYSNQPQHF
TRBV27	TRBJ2-3	CASSFYMGGSTDTQYF
TRBV4-3	TRBJ1-2	CASSTTLGGWYGYTF
TRBV11-1	TRBJ1-1	CASSFTSNTEAFF
TRBV5-1	TRBJ2-1	CASSFMIPDGGLSNEQFF